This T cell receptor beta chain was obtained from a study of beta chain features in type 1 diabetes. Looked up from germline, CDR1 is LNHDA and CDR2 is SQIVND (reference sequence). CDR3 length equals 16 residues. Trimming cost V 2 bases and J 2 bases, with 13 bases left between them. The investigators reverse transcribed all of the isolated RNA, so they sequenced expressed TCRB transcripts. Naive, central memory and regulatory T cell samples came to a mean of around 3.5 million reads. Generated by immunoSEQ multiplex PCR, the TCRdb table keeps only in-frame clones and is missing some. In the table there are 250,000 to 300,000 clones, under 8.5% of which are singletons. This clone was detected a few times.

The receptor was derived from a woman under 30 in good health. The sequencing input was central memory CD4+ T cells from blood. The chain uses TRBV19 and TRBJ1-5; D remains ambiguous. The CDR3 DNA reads TGTGCCAGTAGTATATTTTACCCACCAGGCAATCAGCCCCAGCATTTT. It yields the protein CASSIFYPPGNQPQHF.